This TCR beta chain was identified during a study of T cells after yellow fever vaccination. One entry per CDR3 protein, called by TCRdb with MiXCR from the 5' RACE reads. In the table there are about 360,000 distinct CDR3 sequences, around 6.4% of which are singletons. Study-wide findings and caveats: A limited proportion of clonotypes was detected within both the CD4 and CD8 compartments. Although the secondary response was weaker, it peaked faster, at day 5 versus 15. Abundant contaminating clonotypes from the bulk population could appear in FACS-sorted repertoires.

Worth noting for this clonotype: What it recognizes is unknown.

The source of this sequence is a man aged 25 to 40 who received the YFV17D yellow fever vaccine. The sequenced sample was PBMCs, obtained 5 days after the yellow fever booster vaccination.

CDR3 DNA sequence: TGCAGTGCTAGGTTCCGGGACAGAAGGGTCAATCAGCCCCAGCATTTT. Encoded protein: CSARFRDRRVNQPQHF. The V gene is TRBV20-1, the J gene TRBJ1-5, with 7 nucleotides matching TRBD1. The CDR3 consists of 16 residues. V was pared by 3 bases and J by 3 bases, with 11 bases of the junction left unmatched. Per germline, CDR1 DFQATT and CDR2 SNEGSKA (reference sequence).